One and the same sample provided the 16 T cell receptor beta chains below, sequenced in a study of T cells in tuberculosis. Here immunoSEQ multiplex PCR was the method, and the copy in TCRdb shows in-frame clones only, minus some. The table includes some 31,000 clones, about 90% detected once. Noted time point: new active TB diagnosis, blood taken before or within 7 days of starting treatment. The sample here was PBMCs, taken at tuberculosis diagnosis. These receptors all stem from an adult with tuberculosis.

This sequence joins TRBV11-2 and TRBJ2-7; weak D call: TRBD2 (6 bases). CDR1 is SGHAT and CDR2 is FQNNGV in the germline V gene. V shed 0 bases and J shed 4 bases, with 13 bases lying between them. This CDR3 region has 15 residues. DNA for the CDR3: TGTGCCAGCAGCTTAGAGGCGGGTAGCGGATACGAGCAGTACTTC. Amino acid sequence: CASSLEAGSGYEQYF.

The chain combines TRBV11-1 with TRBJ2-7, with D possibly TRBD1 on 6 matching bases. V was pared by 10 bases and J by 4 bases, with 14 bases between. CDR1 is SGHAT, CDR2 FQDESV, per germline (reference sequence). The CDR3 has 12 residues. CDR3: CATSRQGYEQYF. The CDR3 DNA reads TGTGCCACGTCTAGGCAGGGGTACGAGCAGTACTTC. Together with reference TRBV11-1 and TRBJ2-7, the CDR3 gives the full variable domain: EAEVAQSPRYKITEKSQAVAFWCDPISGHATLYWYRQILGQGPELLVQFQDESVVDDSQLPKDRFSAERLKGVDSTLKIQPAELGDSAMYLCATSRQGYEQYFGPGTRLTVT.

The chain couples TRBV28 to TRBJ1-5, with 9 bases identical to TRBD1. The length of the CDR3 is 14 residues. J was trimmed by 5 bases and V by 7 bases; bases with no gene match: 6. Looked up from germline, CDR1 is MDHEN and CDR2 is SYDVKM. CDR3 residues: CASTRGQGYQPQHF. Here the CDR3 DNA reads TGTGCCAGCACCAGGGGACAGGGATATCAGCCCCAGCATTTT. The full variable domain, completed using reference TRBV28 and TRBJ1-5, is DVKVTQSSRYLVKRTGEKVFLECVQDMDHENMFWYRQDPGLGLRLIYFSYDVKMKEKGDIPEGYSVSREKKERFSLILESASTNQTSMYLCASTRGQGYQPQHFGDGTRLSIL.

V and J are TRBV19 and TRBJ2-2; no firm D call. The germline gives CDR1 LNHDA, CDR2 SQIVND (reference sequence). V lost 7 bases and J 7 bases, leaving 16 bases between the germline ends. The length of the CDR3 is 14 residues. The CDR3, as DNA: TGTGCCAGTACCCGTCTAGATTTGAACGGGGAGCTGTTTTTT. This translates into CASTRLDLNGELFF.

This clone was recorded only once. The chain employs TRBV6-6 and TRBJ2-1; 12 bases align to TRBD2. The CDR3 has 16 amino acids. Germline trimming cut 5 bases from V and 5 bases from J; bases unmatched to any gene: 7. Germline loops: CDR1 MNHNY, CDR2 SVGAGI (reference sequence). CDR3 DNA: TGTGCCAGCAGTAAGACTAGCGGGAGTTTTGACAATGAGCAGTTCTTC. It codes for CASSKTSGSFDNEQFF.

V is TRBV30 and J is TRBJ1-2; possibly TRBD1 for D (6 bases). The CDR3 is 13 residues long. Germline V gene sequence: CDR1 GTSNPN, CDR2 SVGIG (reference sequence). V lost 2 bases to trimming and J lost 4 bases, with 11 bases between them. The CDR3: CAWSTGRIYGYTF. CDR3 DNA sequence: TGTGCCTGGAGTACAGGGCGGATCTATGGCTACACCTTC.

This chain uses TRBV19 with TRBJ1-4, with no clear D. The CDR3 covers 14 residues. Trimming took off 6 bases at V and 4 bases at J, with 12 bases between the two ends. CDR1 LNHDA and CDR2 SQIVND come from the germline V gene (reference sequence). The CDR3 loop reads CASSMDGLNEKLFF. The CDR3 bases are TGTGCCAGTAGCATGGACGGACTTAATGAAAAACTGTTTTTT.

V is TRBV30 and J is TRBJ2-7; no clear D. CDR3 length: 14 amino acids. The V end was cut by 0 bases, the J end by 7 bases, with 16 bases between. Germline CDR1 GTSNPN, CDR2 SVGIG (reference sequence). The chain's CDR3 is CAWSVLDFLTEQYF. The CDR3 nucleotides read TGTGCCTGGAGTGTCCTAGATTTTTTGACTGAGCAGTACTTC.

In this sample, this clone turned up once. The chain carries TRBV28 and TRBJ2-3, with unresolved D. Trimming shortened V by 1 base and J by 2 bases, and 4 bases separated the two germline ends. Germline V gene sequence: CDR1 MDHEN, CDR2 SYDVKM. The CDR3 spans 13 residues. CDR3 residues: CASSLYLTDTQYF. The DNA of the CDR3 is TGTGCCAGCAGTTTATATCTCACAGATACGCAGTATTTT.

The chain carries TRBV28 and TRBJ2-7; no firm D call. V was clipped by 10 bases and J by 2 bases, with 12 bases between them. The length of the CDR3 is 12 residues. Germline loops: CDR1 MDHEN, CDR2 SYDVKM. CDR3 sequence: CANPESTYEQYF. The CDR3 DNA follows: TGTGCCAACCCCGAAAGCACCTACGAGCAGTACTTC.

The chain couples TRBV6-5 to TRBJ2-1; 10 bases line up with TRBD1. The CDR3 extends over 16 amino acids. In germline, CDR1 is MNHEY, CDR2 SVGAGI. J was trimmed by 5 bases and V by 2 bases; bases with no gene match: 6. The chain's CDR3 is CASSYLGTGVNNEQFF. CDR3 in DNA: TGTGCCAGCAGTTACCTCGGGACAGGGGTCAACAATGAGCAGTTCTTC.

The chain carries TRBV10-3 and TRBJ2-3, with 9 bases that match TRBD2. The length of the CDR3 is 17 residues. V dropped 9 bases and J dropped 1; count of bases not matched to a gene: 14. CDR1 and CDR2 (germline): ENHRY, SYGVKD. Here the CDR3 reads CAISTPLAGDGTDTQYF. The CDR3 nucleotides read TGTGCCATTTCTACCCCTTTAGCGGGGGACGGCACAGATACGCAGTATTTT.

The chain has TRBV14 and TRBJ2-1, with 7 bases aligning to TRBD2. The CDR3 covers 14 residues. Looked up from germline, CDR1 is SGHDN and CDR2 is FVKESK. Germline trimming cut 0 bases from V and 16 bases from J; bases unmatched to any gene: 12. DNA of the CDR3: TGTGCCAGCAGCCAAGATTACCGCGCGCGGGAGTTCTTCTTC. Protein: CASSQDYRAREFFF.

V usage is TRBV13 and J usage is TRBJ2-7, with 8 bases lining up with TRBD1. Germline CDR1 and CDR2: PRHDT and FYEKMQ (reference sequence). CDR3 size: 14 residues. The V and J ends lost 6 bases and 2 bases, in that order; junction bases with no gene match: 6. The CDR3: CASRAAGGPYEQYF. Here the CDR3 DNA reads TGTGCCAGCAGAGCAGCAGGGGGCCCCTACGAGCAGTACTTC.

This clone was observed a single time. The chain joins TRBV28 to TRBJ1-1; 7 nucleotides match TRBD1. The CDR3 has 13 amino acids. CDR1 and CDR2 from the germline V gene are MDHEN and SYDVKM. The J segment lost 7 bases and the V segment lost 1 base, leaving 3 bases of the junction unmatched. CDR3 coding DNA: TGTGCCAGCAGTTTATCTGGGACAGTTGAAGCTTTCTTT. This codes for CASSLSGTVEAFF. The whole variable domain, filled in from reference TRBV28 and TRBJ1-1, reads DVKVTQSSRYLVKRTGEKVFLECVQDMDHENMFWYRQDPGLGLRLIYFSYDVKMKEKGDIPEGYSVSREKKERFSLILESASTNQTSMYLCASSLSGTVEAFFGQGTRLTVV.

The table lists this clone with a count of one. The CDR3 nucleotides are TGTGCCAGAGGGACAGGGGGCAGTAACACTGAAGCTTTCTTT. Translation: CARGTGGSNTEAFF. This sequence joins TRBV2 and TRBJ1-1; 12 bases match TRBD1. Trimming at V came to 9 bases and at J to 2 bases, leaving 4 bases not matched to a gene. Germline V gene data show CDR1 as SNHLY and CDR2 as FYNNEI. The CDR3 spans 14 residues.